Listed here are 19 T cell receptor beta chains from one sample, sequenced in a study of blood T cell repertoires in COVID-19. Sequencing was performed with immunoSEQ multiplex PCR; in TCRdb, only in-frame clones are kept and a portion is missing. The data hold tens of thousands of clones, with 65% to 80% observed a single time. The sequenced material came from peripheral blood. The receptors shown here come from a man under 40 with COVID-19, enrolled during active disease.

Written as DNA, the CDR3 is TGTGCCAGCGGTGGAGGGTTTGATGAGCAGTTCTTC. Protein: CASGGGFDEQFF. The J gene is TRBJ2-1, the V gene TRBV2; possible D gene TRBD2, 6 bases. Germline assignment: CDR1 SNHLY and CDR2 FYNNEI. V shed 8 bases and J shed 8 bases, with 13 bases lying between them. This CDR3 comprises 12 residues.

V usage is TRBV5-6 and J usage is TRBJ1-5, with unresolved D. The germline gives CDR1 SGHDT, CDR2 YYEEEE. CDR3 length: 16 residues. Trimming left V 0 bases short and J 2 bases short, with 12 bases between. CDR3 in DNA: TGTGCCAGCAGCTTGGGAGGAAATGATCGCAATCAGCCCCAGCATTTT. Residues: CASSLGGNDRNQPQHF.

The chain uses TRBV5-1 and TRBJ1-6, with D possibly matching TRBD1 (5 bases). Germline assignment: CDR1 SGHRS and CDR2 YFSETQ. V lost 1 base, J lost 10 bases, and 12 bases lay in between. The CDR3 is made up of 14 amino acids. For the CDR3, the DNA is TGCGCCAGCAGCTTGACAGGTTTTGCCTCACCCCTCCACTTT. Amino acid sequence: CASSLTGFASPLHF.

This clone has only a few counts. The gene calls are TRBV11-3 and TRBJ2-3; 8 bases are shared with TRBD2. CDR1 SGHNT and CDR2 YENEEA come from the germline V gene. The CDR3 sequence is 16 residues long. The V and J ends lost 4 bases and 5 bases, in that order; junction bases with no gene match: 11. The CDR3 loop reads CASSSRDAGGRDTQYF. In nucleotides, the CDR3 is TGTGCCAGCAGCTCCCGTGACGCGGGAGGTCGAGATACGCAGTATTTT.

This clone was seen a handful of times. The chain employs TRBV28 and TRBJ1-2, with 9 bases fitting TRBD1. The CDR3 contains 15 residues. The V and J ends lost 6 bases and 2 bases, in that order; junction bases with no gene match: 7. Per the germline V gene, CDR1 is MDHEN and CDR2 is SYDVKM. The DNA of the CDR3 is TGTGCCAGCAGGTCGACCGGGACAGGGAACTATGGCTACACCTTC. It encodes CASRSTGTGNYGYTF.

The DNA for the CDR3 is TGTGCCAGCAGCCAAGGGCTGGGGGCATTTGGCTACACCTTC. Its translation is CASSQGLGAFGYTF. V is TRBV3-1 (or the pseudogene TRBV3-2) and J is TRBJ1-2, with D perhaps matching TRBD1 (6 bases). The CDR3 totals 14 residues. Germline CDR1 LGHDT, CDR2 YNNKEL (reference sequence). V dropped 1 base and J dropped 7 bases, with 13 bases sitting between them.

CDR3 sequence reads: CASSSPYQETQYF. The CDR3 nucleotides read TGTGCCAGCAGCTCTCCTTACCAAGAGACCCAGTACTTC. The V gene is TRBV7-9, the J gene TRBJ2-5; D remains ambiguous. Germline CDR1 is SEHNR and CDR2 is FQNEAQ (reference sequence). V lost 4 bases and J 0 bases, leaving 6 bases between the germline ends. The CDR3 totals 13 residues.

This clone has just a few counts. The chain joins TRBV19 to TRBJ2-7, with TRBD2 identical over 11 bases. In germline, CDR1 is LNHDA, CDR2 SQIVND (reference sequence). The length of the CDR3 is 13 residues. Losses at the gene ends were 5 bases for V and 5 bases for J; bases not matched to a gene: 2. The CDR3 region is CASSPTSGNEQYF. DNA for the CDR3: TGTGCCAGTAGTCCGACTAGCGGGAACGAGCAGTACTTC.

This clone counts as medium-sized (0.01 to 0.1%). This chain connects TRBV5-1 to TRBJ2-7; 8 nucleotides match TRBD2. The germline V gene has CDR1 SGHRS and CDR2 YFSETQ. Germline trimming cut 3 bases from V and 2 bases from J; bases unmatched to any gene: 7. CDR3 size: 15 residues. CDR3 in amino acids: CASSYLSGGAYEQYF. The DNA for the CDR3 is TGCGCCAGCAGCTATCTCAGCGGGGGAGCCTACGAGCAGTACTTC.

V usage is TRBV2 and J usage is TRBJ1-1; 8 bases align to TRBD1. V shed 4 bases, J shed 6 bases, and the junction held 1 base outside the gene matches. Per the germline V gene, CDR1 is SNHLY and CDR2 is FYNNEI. The CDR3 length is 12 residues. Here the CDR3 reads CASSVTGAEAFF. In DNA, the CDR3 is TGTGCCAGCAGTGTGACAGGGGCTGAAGCTTTCTTT. Variable domain in full (rest from reference TRBV2 and TRBJ1-1): EPEVTQTPSHQVTQMGQEVILRCVPISNHLYFYWYRQILGQKVEFLVSFYNNEISEKSEIFDDQFSVERPDGSNFTLKIRSTKLEDSAMYFCASSVTGAEAFFGQGTRLTVV.

The V call is TRBV25-1, the J call TRBJ2-7; D ambiguous. Germline V gene sequence: CDR1 MGHDK, CDR2 SYGVNS. V dropped 5 bases and J dropped 3 bases, with 5 bases sitting between them. The CDR3 runs to 11 residues. In DNA, the CDR3 is TGTGCCAGCAGTCGAGTCTACGAGCAGTACTTC. Translation: CASSRVYEQYF.

This chain uses TRBV4-3 with TRBJ1-1; no definite D call. The CDR3 runs to 13 residues. Germline V gene lookup returns CDR1 LGHNA and CDR2 YSLEER. Trimming removed 1 base from V and 5 bases from J, with 8 bases in between. The CDR3 DNA is TGCGCCAGCAGCCAAGCGGTACGGACTGAAGCTTTCTTT. It translates to CASSQAVRTEAFF.

The V and J genes are TRBV6-5 and TRBJ2-7, with TRBD1 matching 11 bases. Germline V CDR1 and CDR2: MNHEY, SVGAGI. J was trimmed by 4 bases and V by 8 bases; bases with no gene match: 4. The CDR3 has 13 residues. Here the CDR3 DNA reads TGTGCCAGCCTGGACAGGGGGCTGTACGAGCAGTACTTC. Translation: CASLDRGLYEQYF.

This rearrangement joins TRBV28 to TRBJ2-4, with 12 bases aligning to TRBD2. The CDR3 has 19 amino acids. The germline V gene encodes CDR1 MDHEN and CDR2 SYDVKM. The ends lost 3 bases at V and 7 bases at J; junction bases unmatched: 16. In DNA form, the CDR3 reads TGTGCCAGCAGTTTGGCGGGAGGCGCTAGCGGGGGGGCTGGTAACATTCAGTACTTC. Protein product: CASSLAGGASGGAGNIQYF.

J is TRBJ2-1 and V is TRBV27; TRBD1 is a possible D gene (6 bases). CDR1 is MNHEY, CDR2 SMNVEV, per germline (reference sequence). V lost 3 bases and J 5 bases, leaving 14 bases between the germline ends. The CDR3 sequence is 15 residues long. The CDR3 loop reads CASSFVRDNHNEQFF. CDR3 bases: TGTGCCAGCAGTTTCGTCCGGGACAACCACAATGAGCAGTTCTTC.

V usage is TRBV27 and J usage is TRBJ1-2; D perhaps matches TRBD1 (6 bases). Between the trimmed V and J ends, which lost 8 bases and 6 bases, there was a span of 13 bases. From germline, CDR1 is MNHEY and CDR2 SMNVEV (reference sequence). This CDR3 comprises 12 residues. The CDR3 is CASGLRGNGYTF. For the CDR3, the DNA is TGTGCCAGCGGCCTCAGGGGTAATGGCTACACCTTC.

V and J are TRBV28 and TRBJ1-5; possibly TRBD1 for D (5 bases). Trimming removed 5 bases from V and 9 bases from J, with 20 bases in between. This CDR3 spans 15 amino acids. The germline V gene has CDR1 MDHEN and CDR2 SYDVKM. This CDR3 is CASSKITGESRPQHF. In DNA form, the CDR3 reads TGTGCCAGCAGTAAAATAACAGGAGAGAGTCGGCCCCAGCATTTT.

The J gene is TRBJ2-7, the V gene TRBV5-1; TRBD2 might be the D (5 bases). Germline CDR1 SGHRS, CDR2 YFSETQ. The CDR3 is made up of 14 amino acids. V shed 0 bases and J shed 3 bases, with 10 bases lying between them. The CDR3 DNA sequence: TGCGCCAGCAGCTTGGGGGGAGATATCTACGAGCAGTACTTC. Its translation is CASSLGGDIYEQYF. Based on the CDR3 plus reference TRBV5-1 and TRBJ2-7, the full variable domain is KAGVTQTPRYLIKTRGQQVTLSCSPISGHRSVSWYQQTPGQGLQFLFEYFSETQRNKGNFPGRFSGRQFSNSRSEMNVSTLELGDSALYLCASSLGGDIYEQYFGPGTRLTVT.

The chain employs TRBV11-2 and TRBJ1-1; maybe TRBD1 (5 bases). V was pared by 5 bases and J by 10 bases, with 17 bases between. The CDR3 totals 13 residues. The germline CDR1 and CDR2 sequences are SGHAT and FQNNGV. The CDR3 reads CASSRDGWRGAFF. CDR3 nucleotide sequence: TGTGCCAGCAGCAGAGACGGGTGGAGGGGAGCTTTCTTT.